Detailed here is one T cell receptor beta chain. Trimming removed 2 bases at V and 4 bases at J, with 11 bases between. CDR3 size: 14 residues. Germline V gene sequence: CDR1 SEHNR, CDR2 FQNEAQ (reference sequence). The sample originates from a study of T cell changes during pregnancy in multiple sclerosis. Sequencing used immunoSEQ multiplex PCR; TCRdb keeps in-frame clones, though not all of them. Of approximately 60,000 clones in the sample, 91% were seen once. This chain links TRBV7-9 with TRBJ1-1, with no clear D. Sequences were derived from peripheral blood, sampled before pregnancy. This TCR derives from a female donor with multiple sclerosis, enrolled in a pregnancy study. The CDR3 spells CASSLSGSGTEAFF. In nucleotides, the CDR3 is TGTGCCAGCAGCTTATCAGGAAGCGGCACTGAAGCTTTCTTT.